This T cell receptor (beta chain) emerged from a study of vaccination effects on CD4 cells after COVID-19 (dated by TCRdb to between 2022 and 2023). Looking at the study overall: In the ViraFEST assay, PBMC were stimulated with viral peptide pools, and TCR sequencing was then used to find antigen-specific CD4+ T cell clonotypes based on their expansion. After vaccination, three convalescent patients were sampled both early (day +14) and late (day +241, +227, +161 respectively). Post-vaccine samples across the study were collected a median of 72 days after the second dose, with a range of 14 to 241. Two million PBMC per well were cultured in IMDM with about 4.8% human AB serum, around 10 IU/ml IL-2 and gentamicin, plus 10 ug/ml peptides. In both COVID-19 convalescent patients and infection-naive vaccine recipients, the study compared SARS-CoV-2 spike-specific CD4+ TCR repertoires from before mRNA vaccination with those from after it. Altogether, roughly 10 COVID-19 convalescent patients and 4 SARS-CoV-2-naive healthy vaccine recipients made up the full study. Cultures from other donors in the study were sequenced with the Oncomine TCR Beta short-read assay on an Illumina iSeq 100.

For this clone: The antigen it binds to is not known. No qualities accompany the bases; no much larger clone lies one base away.

After around 10 days of culture, CD4+ T cells were isolated with the EasySep CD4+ T cell isolation kit. PCR-confirmed SARS-CoV-2 infection had occurred in convalescent patients between March and December 2020, before the Alpha, Beta and Delta variants emerged in the United States. Each participant got two doses of an mRNA SARS-CoV-2 vaccine, either BNT162b2 or mRNA-1273. Half of the culture medium was replaced with fresh IL-2-containing medium on days 3 and 7. Unless noted otherwise, every peptide stimulation condition was cultured in triplicate wells. Using Ficoll-Paque Plus gradient centrifugation, PBMC were separated from whole blood and then either used fresh or cryopreserved at -140C. The QIAamp micro DNA kit was used to extract genomic DNA from the cultured CD4+ T cells. General conclusions and limits of the study: Among convalescent patients, the spike-reactive repertoire after vaccination was made up mainly of new vaccine-induced clones that were largely distinct from the clones induced by infection. At late post-vaccination timepoints, both infection-induced and vaccine-induced clones showed marked clonal contraction, consistent with waning T cell responses. Only a small number of convalescent patients were included, and no early post-infection timepoints were available, which limited the study.

The method was the immunoSEQ multiplex PCR assay. DNA from the cultured, isolated CD4+ T cells was subjected to TCR beta CDR3 sequencing. Under the source paper's analysis protocol: Non-productive TCR sequences were removed, reads were trimmed to the CDR3 region, and CDR3s of at least 7 amino acids were retained. The MANAFEST web app was used to identify antigen-specific clonotypes by comparing expansion in peptide wells with expansion in reference cultures. To be called positive, a clone needed expansion at FDR<0.05 compared with the reference and with all other wells, an odds ratio greater than 5, and a frequency greater than 0.1% in two replicate wells. A clonotype was defined as cross-reactive if the clonotype was significantly expanded both in SARS-CoV-2 spike wells and in at least one common cold coronavirus spike condition. Levenshtein distance calculated with the stringdist R package was used to assess CDR3 similarity, and unrooted trees were constructed with ape in R 3.6.1. TCRdb carries this immuneACCESS record with in-frame sequences only. Its versions omit some clonotypes, under half of them owing to an unresolved V gene in the studies checked, with the rest unexplained. The V and J calls and clone size are taken from that table; D and trimming were inferred from the DNA. The sample data list under 40,000 clones, and approximately 77% of these were observed just once. The leading ten clones occupy more than 6.5% of the sample.

The TCR comes from a human donor who had a prior SARS-CoV-2 infection. The sample in question was CD4+ T cells from PBMCs cultured without peptide, obtained after COVID-19 vaccination.

CDR3 reads: CASSYRQGPYEQYF. The nucleotides are TGTGCCAGCAGTTATAGACAGGGACCCTACGAGCAGTACTTC. The chain was built from TRBV6-5 and TRBJ2-7, with 7 bases matching TRBD1. The V end gives up 3 bases and the J end 2 bases, leaving 4 bases in the junction not matched to a gene. Inclusive of the bounding cysteine and phenylalanine, the CDR3 is 14 residues long. Of the read, only the CDR3 DNA is kept; its 42 bases are in frame from base 1. CDR1 and CDR2, looked up from the germline V gene, are MNHEY and SVGAGI.